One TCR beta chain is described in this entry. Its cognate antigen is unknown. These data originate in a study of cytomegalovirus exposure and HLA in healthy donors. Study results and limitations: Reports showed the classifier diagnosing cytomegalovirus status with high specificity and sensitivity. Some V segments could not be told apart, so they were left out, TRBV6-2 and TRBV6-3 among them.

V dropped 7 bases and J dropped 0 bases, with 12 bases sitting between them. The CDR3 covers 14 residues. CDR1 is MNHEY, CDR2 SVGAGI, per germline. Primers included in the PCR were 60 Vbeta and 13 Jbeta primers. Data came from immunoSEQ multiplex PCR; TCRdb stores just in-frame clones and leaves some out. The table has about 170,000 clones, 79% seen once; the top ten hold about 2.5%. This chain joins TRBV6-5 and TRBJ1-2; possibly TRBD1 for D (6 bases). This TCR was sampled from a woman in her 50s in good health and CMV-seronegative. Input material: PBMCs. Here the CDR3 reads CASIKQGPNYGYTF. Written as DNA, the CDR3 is TGTGCCAGCATCAAGCAGGGGCCTAACTATGGCTACACCTTC.